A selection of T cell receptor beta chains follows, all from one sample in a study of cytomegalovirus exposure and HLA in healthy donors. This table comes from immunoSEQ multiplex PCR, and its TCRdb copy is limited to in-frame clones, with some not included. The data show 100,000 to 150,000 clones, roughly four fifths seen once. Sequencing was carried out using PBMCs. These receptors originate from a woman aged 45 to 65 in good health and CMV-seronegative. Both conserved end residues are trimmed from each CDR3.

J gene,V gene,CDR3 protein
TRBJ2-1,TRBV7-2,ASVLRGGDEQF
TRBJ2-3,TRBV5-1,ASSGSGNLRDTQY
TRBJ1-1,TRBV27,ASSLPGYTEAF
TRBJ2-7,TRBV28,ASSLYWQGSVEQY
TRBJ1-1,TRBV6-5,ASSSRGMAEAF
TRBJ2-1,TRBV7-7,ASSLGLAGGVNEQF
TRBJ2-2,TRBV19,ASSRYRGTFANTGELF
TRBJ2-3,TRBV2,ASSSRPTDTQY
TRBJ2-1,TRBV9,ASSLGQGKAGLYNEQF
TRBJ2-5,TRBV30,AWNLPRGLGRETQY
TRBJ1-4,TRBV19,ASSIARGTNEKLF
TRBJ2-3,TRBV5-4,ASRRQGARGTDTQY
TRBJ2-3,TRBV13,ASSSRGLAGGHTDTQY
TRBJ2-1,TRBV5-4,ASSPTGRTYNEQF
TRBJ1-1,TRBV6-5,ASRHRDRVEAF
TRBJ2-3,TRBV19,ASRPGTSGSTDTQY
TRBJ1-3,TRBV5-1,ASSLEASGNTIY
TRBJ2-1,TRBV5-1,ASSSPPLGLAGSLANNEQF
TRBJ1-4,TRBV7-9,ASSLGVEEEKLF
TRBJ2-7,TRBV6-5,ASSRGTRWTYEQY
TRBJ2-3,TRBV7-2,ASSSGLAGEADTQY
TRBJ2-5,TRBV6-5,ASSLRGALQETQY
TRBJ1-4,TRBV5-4,ASSSDRSEKLF
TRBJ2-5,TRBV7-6,ASSNRGVSGRAPETQY
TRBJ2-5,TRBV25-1,ASSDGQGLSKTQY
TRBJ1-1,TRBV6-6,ASSLGQSNAEAF
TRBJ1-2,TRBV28,ASTPPGLNLWGYT
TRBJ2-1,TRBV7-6,ASSLGGSGGYNEQF
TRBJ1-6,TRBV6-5,ASSYSTGSYNSPLH
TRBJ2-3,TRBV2,ASSESRQGTDTQY
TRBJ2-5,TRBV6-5,ASSYAPGTGRETQY
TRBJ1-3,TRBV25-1,ASSARGKESGNTIY
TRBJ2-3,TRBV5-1,ASSLDLPRADTQY
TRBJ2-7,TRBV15,ATSTDWGDNSYEQY
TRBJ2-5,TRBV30,AWSVLGQAGTQY
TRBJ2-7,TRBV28,ASSLWDSTYEQY
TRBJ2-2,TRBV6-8,ASSQGPDTGELF
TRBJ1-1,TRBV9,ASSVDLTGGFTEAF
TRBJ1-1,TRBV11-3,ASSLTSEAF
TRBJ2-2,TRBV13,ASSLGLLAGFRTGELF
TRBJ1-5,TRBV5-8,ASSSRTGYGQPQH
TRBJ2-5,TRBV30,AWSSGTGGLETQY
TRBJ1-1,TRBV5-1,ASSQGVLMNTEAF
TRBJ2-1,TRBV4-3,ASSQDRGGRAHEQF
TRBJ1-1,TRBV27,ASSPPGRGLTEAF
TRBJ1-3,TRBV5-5,ASSVTQGLGNTIY
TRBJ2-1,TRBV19,ASSYGLAFSEQF
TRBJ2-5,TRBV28,ASSLPYRETQY
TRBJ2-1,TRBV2,ASRTRYNEQF